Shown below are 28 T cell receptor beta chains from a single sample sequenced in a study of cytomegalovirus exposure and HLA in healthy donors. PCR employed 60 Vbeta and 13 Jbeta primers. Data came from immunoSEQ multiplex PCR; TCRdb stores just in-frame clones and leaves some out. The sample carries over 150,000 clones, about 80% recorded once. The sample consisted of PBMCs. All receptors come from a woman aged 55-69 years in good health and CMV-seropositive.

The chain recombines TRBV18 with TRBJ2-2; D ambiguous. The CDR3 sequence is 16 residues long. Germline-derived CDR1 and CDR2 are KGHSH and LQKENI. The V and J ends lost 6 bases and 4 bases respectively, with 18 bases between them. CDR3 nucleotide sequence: TGTGCCAGCTCGTCCAACAGTGCCCGACGCACCGGGGAGCTGTTTTTT. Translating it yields CASSSNSARRTGELFF.

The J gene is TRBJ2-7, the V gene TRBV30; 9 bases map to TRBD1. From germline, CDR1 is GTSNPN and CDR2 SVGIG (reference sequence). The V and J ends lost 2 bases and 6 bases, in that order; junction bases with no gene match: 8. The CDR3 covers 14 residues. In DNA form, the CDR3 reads TGTGCCTGGAGTAAACCGGGACAGGGAACCGAGCAGTACTTC. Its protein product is CAWSKPGQGTEQYF.

CDR3 sequence (DNA): TGCGCCAGCAGCCCGGGACAGGGCGGGCAATACAATGAGCAGTTCTTC. This gives the protein CASSPGQGGQYNEQFF. J is TRBJ2-1 and V is TRBV5-1, with 9 nucleotides matching TRBD1. The CDR3 totals 16 residues. Looked up from germline, CDR1 is SGHRS and CDR2 is YFSETQ. After removal of 4 bases from V and 4 bases from J, the junction contained 9 bases not matched to a gene.

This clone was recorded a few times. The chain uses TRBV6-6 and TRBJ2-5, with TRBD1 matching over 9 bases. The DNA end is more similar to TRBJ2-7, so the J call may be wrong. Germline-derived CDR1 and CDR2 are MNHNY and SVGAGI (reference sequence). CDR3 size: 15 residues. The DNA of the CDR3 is TGTGCCAGCAGTTACTCGTGGACAGGGGTAGACGAGCAGTACTTC. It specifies CASSYSWTGVDEQYF.

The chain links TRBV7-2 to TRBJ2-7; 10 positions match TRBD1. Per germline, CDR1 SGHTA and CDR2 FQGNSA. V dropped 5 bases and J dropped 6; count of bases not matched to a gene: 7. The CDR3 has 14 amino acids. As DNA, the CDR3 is TGTGCCAGCAGCCCCGGGACAGGGGTACTCGAGCAGTACTTC. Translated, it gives CASSPGTGVLEQYF.

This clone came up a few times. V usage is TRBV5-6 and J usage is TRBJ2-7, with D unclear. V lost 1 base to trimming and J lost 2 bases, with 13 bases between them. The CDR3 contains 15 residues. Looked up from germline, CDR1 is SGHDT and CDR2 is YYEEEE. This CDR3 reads CASSLPRHGTYEQYF. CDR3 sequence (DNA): TGTGCCAGCAGCTTGCCCAGACACGGAACCTACGAGCAGTACTTC. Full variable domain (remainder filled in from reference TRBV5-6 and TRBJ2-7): DAGVTQSPTHLIKTRGQQVTLRCSPKSGHDTVSWYQQALGQGPQFIFQYYEEEERQRGNFPDRFSGHQFPNYSSELNVNALLLGDSALYLCASSLPRHGTYEQYFGPGTRLTVT.

This chain's CDR3 is CASSLSGGYTNTGELFF. CDR3 DNA: TGTGCCAGCAGCTTATCTGGAGGCTATACGAACACCGGGGAGCTGTTTTTT. The V gene is TRBV7-6, the J gene TRBJ2-2; D is possibly TRBD2 (5 bases). CDR3 length: 17 residues. Germline V gene lookup returns CDR1 SGHVS and CDR2 FNYEAQ. V was trimmed by 2 bases and J by 0 bases, leaving 13 bases between them.

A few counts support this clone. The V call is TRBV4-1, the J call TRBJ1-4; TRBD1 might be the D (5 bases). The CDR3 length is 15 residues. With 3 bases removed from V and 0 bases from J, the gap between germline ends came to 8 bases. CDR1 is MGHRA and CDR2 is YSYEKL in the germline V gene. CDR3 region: CASSQARATNEKLFF. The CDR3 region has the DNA TGCGCCAGCAGCCAGGCCAGGGCAACTAATGAAAAACTGTTTTTT.

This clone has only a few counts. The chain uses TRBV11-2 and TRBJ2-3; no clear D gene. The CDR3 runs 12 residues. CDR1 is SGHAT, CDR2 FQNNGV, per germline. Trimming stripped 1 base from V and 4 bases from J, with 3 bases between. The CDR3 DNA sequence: TGTGCCAGCAGCTTAGCCTCAGATACGCAGTATTTT. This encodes CASSLASDTQYF.

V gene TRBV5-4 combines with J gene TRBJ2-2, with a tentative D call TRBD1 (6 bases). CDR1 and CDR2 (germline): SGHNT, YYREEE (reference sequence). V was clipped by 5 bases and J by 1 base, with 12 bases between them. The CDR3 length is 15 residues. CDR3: CASRSGDLNTGELFF. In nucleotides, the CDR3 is TGTGCCAGCAGGTCAGGGGATCTGAACACCGGGGAGCTGTTTTTT.

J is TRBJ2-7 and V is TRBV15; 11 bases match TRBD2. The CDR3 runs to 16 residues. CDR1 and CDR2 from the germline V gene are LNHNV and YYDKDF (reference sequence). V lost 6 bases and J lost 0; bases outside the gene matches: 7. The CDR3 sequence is CATRGIAGGNSYEQYF. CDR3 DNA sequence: TGTGCCACCAGGGGGATAGCGGGGGGGAACTCCTACGAGCAGTACTTC.

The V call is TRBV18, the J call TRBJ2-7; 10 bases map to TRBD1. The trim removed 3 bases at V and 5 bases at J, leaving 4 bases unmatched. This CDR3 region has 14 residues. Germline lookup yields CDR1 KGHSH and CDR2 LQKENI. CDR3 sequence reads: CASSPGQGKNEQYF. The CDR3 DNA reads TGTGCCAGCTCACCGGGACAGGGGAAGAACGAGCAGTACTTC.

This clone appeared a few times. Here the CDR3 reads CASSLTGSDTQYF. DNA of the CDR3: TGTGCCAGCAGCTTAACAGGGTCAGATACGCAGTATTTT. This sequence joins TRBV6-5 and TRBJ2-3; TRBD1 might be the D (6 bases). Deletions cut 6 bases from V and 4 bases from J, with 11 bases between. The CDR3 spans 13 residues. CDR1 MNHEY and CDR2 SVGAGI come from the germline V gene.

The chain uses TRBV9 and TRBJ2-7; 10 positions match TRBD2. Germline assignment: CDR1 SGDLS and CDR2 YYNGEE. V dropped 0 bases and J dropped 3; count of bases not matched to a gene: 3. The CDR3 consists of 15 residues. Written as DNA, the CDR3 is TGTGCCAGCAGCGTAGATAGCGGGAGGTTCTACGAGCAGTACTTC. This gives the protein CASSVDSGRFYEQYF.

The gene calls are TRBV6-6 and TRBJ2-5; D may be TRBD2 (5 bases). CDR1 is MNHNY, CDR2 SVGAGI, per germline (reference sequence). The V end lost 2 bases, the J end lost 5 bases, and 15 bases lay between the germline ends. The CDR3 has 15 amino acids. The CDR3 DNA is TGTGCCAGCAGTTACCCTGGACTTCCTAGGGAGACCCAGTACTTC. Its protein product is CASSYPGLPRETQYF.

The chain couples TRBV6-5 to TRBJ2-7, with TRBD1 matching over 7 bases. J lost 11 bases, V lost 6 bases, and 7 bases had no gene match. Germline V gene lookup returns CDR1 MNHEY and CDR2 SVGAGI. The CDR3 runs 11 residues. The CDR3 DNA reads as TGTGCCAGCAGACGGACAGGCACGGAGTACTTC. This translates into CASRRTGTEYF.

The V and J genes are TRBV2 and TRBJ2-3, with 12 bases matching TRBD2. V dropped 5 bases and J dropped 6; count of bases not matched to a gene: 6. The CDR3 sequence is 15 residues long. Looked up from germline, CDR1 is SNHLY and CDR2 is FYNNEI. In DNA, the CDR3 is TGTGCCAGCAGTTCCCGACTAGCGGGGGAGGATACGCAGTATTTT. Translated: CASSSRLAGEDTQYF.

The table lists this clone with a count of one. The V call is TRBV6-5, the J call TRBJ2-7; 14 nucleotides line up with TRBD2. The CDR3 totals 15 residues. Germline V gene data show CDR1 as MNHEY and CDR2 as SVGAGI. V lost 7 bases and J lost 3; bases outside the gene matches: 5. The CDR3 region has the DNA TGTGCCAGCAAATACGGGACTAGCGGGAGCTACGAGCAGTACTTC. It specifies CASKYGTSGSYEQYF.

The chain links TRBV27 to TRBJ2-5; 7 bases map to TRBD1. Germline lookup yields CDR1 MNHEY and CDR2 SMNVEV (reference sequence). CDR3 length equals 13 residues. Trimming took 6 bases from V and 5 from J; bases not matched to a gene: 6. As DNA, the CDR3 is TGTGCCAGCAGACAGGGGAATATGGAGACCCAGTACTTC. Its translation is CASRQGNMETQYF.

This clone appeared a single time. The CDR3 DNA follows: TGTGCCAGCAGGTCGGGGTATAGCAATCAGCCCCAGCATTTT. Translating it yields CASRSGYSNQPQHF. V is TRBV28 and J is TRBJ1-5; D is undetermined. Looked up from germline, CDR1 is MDHEN and CDR2 is SYDVKM. The V end lost 6 bases, the J end lost 0 bases, and 9 bases lay between the germline ends. The CDR3 runs to 14 residues. Complete variable domain (other parts from reference TRBV28 and TRBJ1-5): DVKVTQSSRYLVKRTGEKVFLECVQDMDHENMFWYRQDPGLGLRLIYFSYDVKMKEKGDIPEGYSVSREKKERFSLILESASTNQTSMYLCASRSGYSNQPQHFGDGTRLSIL.

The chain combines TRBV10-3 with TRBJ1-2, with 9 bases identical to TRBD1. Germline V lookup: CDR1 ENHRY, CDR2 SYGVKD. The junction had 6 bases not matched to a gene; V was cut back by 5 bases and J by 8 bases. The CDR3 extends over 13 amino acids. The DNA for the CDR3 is TGTGCCATCAGTCTCGGGACAGGGAACGGCTACACCTTC. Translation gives CAISLGTGNGYTF.

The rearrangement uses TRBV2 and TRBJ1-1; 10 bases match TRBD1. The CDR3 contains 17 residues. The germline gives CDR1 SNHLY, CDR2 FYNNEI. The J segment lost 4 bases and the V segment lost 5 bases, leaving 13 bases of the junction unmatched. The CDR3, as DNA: TGTGCCAGCAGTAAGATGCCGGGACAGGGGCCTTCCACTGAAGCTTTCTTT. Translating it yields CASSKMPGQGPSTEAFF.

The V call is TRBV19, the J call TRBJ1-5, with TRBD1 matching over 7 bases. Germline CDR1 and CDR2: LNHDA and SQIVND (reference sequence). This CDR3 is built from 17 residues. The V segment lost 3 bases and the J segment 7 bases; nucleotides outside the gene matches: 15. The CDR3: CASSILAQTGRKQPQHF. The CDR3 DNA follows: TGTGCCAGTAGTATCCTCGCCCAGACAGGGCGGAAACAGCCCCAGCATTTT.

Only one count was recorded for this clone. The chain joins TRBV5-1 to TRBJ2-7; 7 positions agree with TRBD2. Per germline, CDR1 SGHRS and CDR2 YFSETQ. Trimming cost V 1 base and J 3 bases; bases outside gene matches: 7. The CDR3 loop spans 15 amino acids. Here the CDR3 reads CASSLLSGAHYEQYF. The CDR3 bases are TGCGCCAGCAGCTTGTTAAGCGGGGCCCACTACGAGCAGTACTTC.

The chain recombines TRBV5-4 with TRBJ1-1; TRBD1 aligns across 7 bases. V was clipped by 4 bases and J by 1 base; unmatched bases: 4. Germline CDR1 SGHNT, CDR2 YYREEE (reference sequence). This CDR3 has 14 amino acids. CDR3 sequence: CASSQDRENTEAFF. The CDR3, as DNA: TGTGCCAGCAGCCAAGACAGGGAGAACACTGAAGCTTTCTTT.

The CDR3 loop is CSVSPGGQVSEQFF. The CDR3 DNA sequence: TGCAGCGTGTCCCCCGGTGGGCAGGTCAGTGAGCAGTTCTTC. V gene TRBV29-1 combines with J gene TRBJ2-1; the D is unclear. Trimming shortened V by 6 bases and J by 9 bases, and 21 bases separated the two germline ends. The CDR3 has 14 residues. Germline assignment: CDR1 SQVTM and CDR2 ANQGSEA.

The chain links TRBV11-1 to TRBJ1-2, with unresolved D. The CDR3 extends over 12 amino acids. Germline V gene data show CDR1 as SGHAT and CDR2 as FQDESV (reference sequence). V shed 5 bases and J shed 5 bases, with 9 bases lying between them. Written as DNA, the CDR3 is TGTGCCAGCAGCGTAGGAGGATATGGCTACACCTTC. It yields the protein CASSVGGYGYTF.

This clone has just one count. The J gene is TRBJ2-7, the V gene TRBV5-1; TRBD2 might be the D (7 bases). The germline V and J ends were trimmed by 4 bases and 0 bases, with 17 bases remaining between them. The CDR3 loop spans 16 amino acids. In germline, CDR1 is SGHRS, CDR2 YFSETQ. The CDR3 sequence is CASSLVGGLDSYEQYF. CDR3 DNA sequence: TGCGCCAGCAGCCTGGTCGGGGGGCTAGACTCCTACGAGCAGTACTTC.